The clone carrying this T cell receptor (beta chain) was detected a few times. This specimen belongs to a study of blood T cell repertoires in COVID-19. Study-wide context: The United States, Italy and Spain supplied acute and convalescent COVID-19 samples. T cells, B-cell-depleted T cells, or PBMCs supplied cDNA or gDNA.

With 6 bases removed from V and 6 bases from J, the gap between germline ends came to 15 bases. Germline V gene data show CDR1 as SNHLY and CDR2 as FYNNEI. The CDR3 is 15 residues long. In the original workflow: The assay estimated nucleated cells by amplifying reference gene primers. Method: immunoSEQ multiplex PCR; TCRdb's copy keeps in-frame clones and lacks some. The V and J calls and clone size come from that table; D and trimming were worked out from the DNA. This table holds about 140,000 clones, about four fifths found once. The sequenced sample was peripheral blood. The chain has TRBV2 and TRBJ1-6; D gene ambiguous. This clonotype originated in a man at least 80 years old with acute or convalescent COVID-19. The CDR3 loop is CASSPGRTFNSPLHF. In DNA, the CDR3 is TGTGCCAGCAGCCCTGGACGGACTTTTAATTCACCCCTCCACTTT.